Each of the 10 T cell receptor beta chains below was sequenced from the same sample in a study of blood T cell repertoires in COVID-19 (dated by TCRdb to 2020 to 2022). The protocol used for the library was the immunoSEQ multiplex PCR assay. TCRdb took over this immuneACCESS table, retaining in-frame rearrangements with V and J assigned. Such tables are incomplete; in checked studies, under half of the missing clones stem from an unresolved V gene, and the remainder is unexplained. This sample comprises under 65,000 clones, about 85% of them detected only once. The ten largest account for 22% of the sample. Sequenced material: peripheral blood. Every receptor here comes from a woman older than 75 with COVID-19, enrolled during active disease.

This clone appeared a single time. This chain links TRBV5-6 with TRBJ1-4; D is perhaps TRBD1 (6 bases). The V end lost 2 bases, the J end lost 8 bases, and 19 bases lay between the germline ends. Germline V lookup: CDR1 SGHDT, CDR2 YYEEEE. This CDR3 has 16 amino acids. DNA for the CDR3: TGTGCCAGCAGCTTAAGATACAGGGTAGAGGAGGAAAAACTGTTTTTT. This gives the protein CASSLRYRVEEEKLFF.

The CDR3 bases are TGTGCCAGCAGTGGAGGGACAGCCCGAAGACTTACCTCCTACAATGAGCAGTTCTTC. This translates into CASSGGTARRLTSYNEQFF. J is TRBJ2-1 and V is TRBV2; TRBD1 matches at 7 bases. This CDR3 contains 19 residues. Germline assignment: CDR1 SNHLY and CDR2 FYNNEI. The junction had 15 bases not matched to a gene; V was cut back by 4 bases and J by 0 bases.

The chain recombines TRBV5-1 with TRBJ2-7, with TRBD1 identical over 8 bases. V dropped 0 bases and J dropped 1; count of bases not matched to a gene: 3. The CDR3 consists of 15 residues. Per the germline V gene, CDR1 is SGHRS and CDR2 is YFSETQ. CDR3 residues: CASSLAGGDSYEQYF. DNA of the CDR3: TGCGCCAGCAGCTTGGCAGGGGGCGATTCCTACGAGCAGTACTTC.

V is TRBV9 and J is TRBJ1-3; a possible D gene is TRBD1 (5 bases). Germline V lookup: CDR1 SGDLS, CDR2 YYNGEE. The CDR3 covers 14 residues. The V gene lost 0 bases and the J gene lost 3 bases, with 7 bases spanning the gap. The CDR3 sequence: CASSVAGNGNTIYF. The CDR3 DNA reads as TGTGCCAGCAGCGTAGCAGGGAATGGAAACACCATATATTTT.

The V gene is TRBV12-5, the J gene TRBJ1-2, with 7 bases matching TRBD1. Germline values: CDR1 LGHNT, CDR2 FRNRAP. The CDR3 sequence is 13 residues long. Trimming removed 4 bases from V and 7 bases from J; junction bases left unmatched: 6. The CDR3 region is CASGSYRGGGYTF. The CDR3 nucleotides are TGTGCTAGTGGTTCGTACAGGGGTGGTGGCTACACCTTC.

The chain combines TRBV5-1 with TRBJ1-1, with no clear D. Germline V gives CDR1 SGHRS, CDR2 YFSETQ. V lost 2 bases to trimming and J lost 1 base, with 9 bases between them. This CDR3 spans 14 amino acids. CDR3 loop: CASSFGGENTEAFF. CDR3 DNA: TGCGCCAGCAGCTTCGGCGGAGAGAACACTGAAGCTTTCTTT.

The gene calls are TRBV10-2 and TRBJ2-7, with TRBD1 as a possible D gene (6 bases). Germline V gives CDR1 WSHSY, CDR2 SAAADI. Trimming removed 3 bases from V and 4 bases from J, with 13 bases in between. The CDR3 runs to 14 residues. The DNA of the CDR3 is TGCGCCAGCAGTGAAGTCGGGCAGGGGTACGAGCAGTACTTC. Translated: CASSEVGQGYEQYF.

Here the CDR3 reads CSVRSLSYEQYF. The DNA of the CDR3 is TGCAGCGTTCGAAGCCTTTCCTACGAGCAGTACTTC. This sequence joins TRBV29-1 and TRBJ2-7; D is uncertain. Per the germline V gene, CDR1 is SQVTM and CDR2 is ANQGSEA. The CDR3 covers 12 residues. V was pared by 5 bases and J by 1 base, with 9 bases between.

The chain couples TRBV5-6 to TRBJ2-1, with a tentative D call TRBD1 (5 bases). The germline V gene encodes CDR1 SGHDT and CDR2 YYEEEE. The CDR3 totals 16 residues. V was shortened by 4 bases and J by 0 bases, with 14 bases between the two germline ends. The CDR3 sequence: CASSAHRTSSYNEQFF. CDR3 nucleotide sequence: TGTGCCAGCAGCGCCCACAGGACAAGCTCCTACAATGAGCAGTTCTTC.

CDR3 DNA sequence: TGCAGCGTTGGTATTCAGGTGGGGGGTTACACCGGGGAGCTGTTTTTT. Its protein product is CSVGIQVGGYTGELFF. This sequence joins TRBV29-1 and TRBJ2-2; D possibly corresponds to TRBD2 (6 bases). V gave up 4 bases and J gave up 3 bases, with 18 bases separating them. Germline-derived CDR1 and CDR2 are SQVTM and ANQGSEA. The CDR3 totals 16 residues.